The present T cell receptor (beta chain) was sequenced within a study of blood T cell repertoires in COVID-19. The wider study: Samples representing acute and convalescent COVID-19 were sourced from the United States, Italy and Spain.

As processed by the authors: Amplification of reference gene primers was used by the study to estimate nucleated cell counts. Assay used: immunoSEQ multiplex PCR; TCRdb lists only in-frame clones, some missing. V, J and clone size reflect that table, while D and trimming were determined from the DNA. The sample carries about 300,000 clones, more than 70% recorded once. The specimen sequenced was peripheral blood. The source is a woman under 40 who had recovered from COVID-19.

In DNA form, the CDR3 reads TGTGCCAGCACCCGGTGGGACAGGGGTAACTACGAGCAGTACTTC. Its protein is CASTRWDRGNYEQYF. V is TRBV5-4 and J is TRBJ2-7; 10 bases match TRBD1. The CDR3 is made up of 15 amino acids. Germline V gene lookup returns CDR1 SGHNT and CDR2 YYREEE (reference sequence). Unmatched junction bases numbered 9, after V lost 6 bases and J lost 3 bases.